This is a list of T cell receptor beta chains from one sample in a study of T-cell reconstitution after alpha-beta-depleted transplantation in children. TCRdb re-called the PCR reads through MiXCR, storing one row per CDR3 protein. The sample includes about 600,000 distinct CDR3 sequences, roughly 24% of them seen just once. The sample consisted of PBMCs, mostly from graft donor cells, taken 360 days after TCRalphabeta/CD19-depleted stem cell transplant. These receptors were collected from a boy younger than two who had a stem cell transplant for acute myeloid leukemia, so the T cells may come from the graft donor. The CDR3 runs from the conserved cysteine through the conserved F or W. The D gene is left open where the match is weak. Not all rows give a size; the values are once, few, many and, for expanded clones, a class.

d_gene	v_gene	j_gene	len	abundance	CDR3nt	CDR3aa
TRBD2	TRBV7-9	TRBJ2-5	15	NA	TGTGCCAGCAGCTCGGGACTAGCGGGGCAAGAGACCCAGTACTTC	CASSSGLAGQETQYF
NA	TRBV20-1	TRBJ1-1	15	NA	TGCAGTGCTAGAGGTCCTGGACCCCGGGGAACTGAAGCTTTCTTT	CSARGPGPRGTEAFF
TRBD1	TRBV9	TRBJ1-1	16	NA	TGTGCCAGCAGCGTAGGTCACAGGGGGAGGGACACTGAAGCTTTCTTT	CASSVGHRGRDTEAFF
TRBD2	TRBV12-3/TRBV12-4	TRBJ2-1	14	few	TGTGCCAGCAGTCCTTCCGGGGGGGCCAATGAGCAGTTCTTC	CASSPSGGANEQFF
NA	TRBV29-1	TRBJ2-4	13	NA	TGCAGCGCTGGGGGACTAGCCAAAAACATTCAGTACTTC	CSAGGLAKNIQYF
TRBD1	TRBV9	TRBJ2-5	16	NA	TGTGCCAGCAGCGTAGCCGCGGGACAGGGCCAAGAGACCCAGTACTTC	CASSVAAGQGQETQYF
NA	TRBV20-1	TRBJ1-1	16	once	TGCAGTGCTAGACCCCGGGACAAGGAGGAGAACACTGAAGCTTTCTTT	CSARPRDKEENTEAFF
TRBD1	TRBV6-1	TRBJ2-1	14	few	TGTGCCAGCCGGCGACAGGGTGGTAAGAATGAGCAGTTCTTC	CASRRQGGKNEQFF
TRBD2	TRBV28	TRBJ2-1	15	NA	TGTGCCAGCAGTGTTCTAGCGGGGGCCCTCAATGAGCAGTTCTTC	CASSVLAGALNEQFF
NA	TRBV4-3	TRBJ1-1	15	few	TGCGCCAGCAGCCAAGTTTTCCCGACGACCGGGGTAACTTTCTTT	CASSQVFPTTGVTFF
TRBD1	TRBV30	TRBJ2-1	14	many	TGTGCCTGGAGTGTAAGAGGGGCTCAGGGGGCATGGTTCTTC	CAWSVRGAQGAWFF
TRBD2	TRBV15	TRBJ2-3	14	NA	TGTGCCACCAGTTTACCTAGCGGGTCTGATACGCAGTATTTT	CATSLPSGSDTQYF
NA	TRBV20-1	TRBJ1-1	14	NA	TGCAGTGCTAGGGCAGGGAACATGAACACTGAAGCTTTCTTT	CSARAGNMNTEAFF
NA	TRBV10-3	TRBJ2-6	14	NA	TGTGCCATCAGAGGGAGCTCTGGGGCCAACGTCCTGACTTTC	CAIRGSSGANVLTF
TRBD2	TRBV7-2	TRBJ2-3	15	many	TGTGCCAGCAACCCTAGCGGGGGAGTTACTGATACGCAGTATTTT	CASNPSGGVTDTQYF
NA	TRBV30	TRBJ1-4	15	NA	TGTGCCTGGAGTGTACAGTTGGGGGGAAGTGAAAAACTGTTTTTT	CAWSVQLGGSEKLFF
TRBD2	TRBV11-2	TRBJ2-1	18	few	TGTGCCAGCAGCTTCGGGACTAGCGGGGGGCCAGATCCGAATGAGCAGTTCTTC	CASSFGTSGGPDPNEQFF
NA	TRBV9	TRBJ2-1	12	few	TGTGCCAGCAGCGTAAGCGGGACAGAGCAGTTCTTC	CASSVSGTEQFF
TRBD1	TRBV20-1	TRBJ2-7	16	NA	TGCAGTGCTAGAGATAGGGCGACAGGGCAGTGGAACGAGCAGTACTTC	CSARDRATGQWNEQYF
TRBD2	TRBV20-1	TRBJ2-1	15	few	TGCAGTACCTTTGGGGCAGCGGGGGCGGGGAATGAGCAGTTCTTC	CSTFGAAGAGNEQFF
TRBD1	TRBV28	TRBJ1-2	13	many	TGTGCCAGCAGTTTTGGGACAGACTATGGCTACACCTTC	CASSFGTDYGYTF
TRBD1	TRBV7-9	TRBJ1-1	15	many	TGTGCCAGCAGCTCCCATCAGGGGGCACGGACTGAAGCTTTCTTT	CASSSHQGARTEAFF
NA	TRBV15	TRBJ1-2	18	few	TGTGCCACCAGCAGAGGCGGGGTAATATTTCAGAACAACTATGGCTACACCTTC	CATSRGGVIFQNNYGYTF
TRBD2	TRBV12-3/TRBV12-4	TRBJ2-5	19	NA	TGTGCCAGCAGTTCCATTCCCCTCGACTGGCGGGGGGTACAAGAGACCCAGTACTTC	CASSSIPLDWRGVQETQYF
TRBD1	TRBV5-1	TRBJ1-1	17	many	TGCGCCAGCAGCTTGATCCCACAGGGGGCGATGAACACTGAAGCTTTCTTT	CASSLIPQGAMNTEAFF
TRBD1	TRBV12-3/TRBV12-4	TRBJ2-2	16	few	TGTGCCAGCAGTTCCTACGGGACAGGGTGGACCGGGGAGCTGTTTTTT	CASSSYGTGWTGELFF
TRBD1	TRBV7-2	TRBJ2-3	15	many	TGTGCCAGCAGCCAAGGTGCAGGGGGCCTATCTACGCAGTATTTT	CASSQGAGGLSTQYF
NA	TRBV20-1	TRBJ2-3	16	many	TGCAGTGGGACTGGGGGGGCAGTTTGGTCCACAGATACGCAGTATTTT	CSGTGGAVWSTDTQYF
NA	TRBV4-3	TRBJ2-2	16	NA	TGCGCCAGCAGCCACCCAGGGAAATCTCGGACCGGGGAGCTGTTTTTT	CASSHPGKSRTGELFF